This T cell receptor beta chain was identified during a study of T cell responses to AZD1222 COVID-19 vaccine. TCRdb's copy holds only in-frame clones and misses some; the assay was immunoSEQ multiplex PCR. The sample records roughly 130,000 clones, about 91% being singletons. CDR1 is SGDLS, CDR2 YYNGEE, per germline. CDR3 length equals 15 residues. The V and J ends lost 3 bases and 2 bases respectively, with 14 bases between them. The specimen was peripheral blood, collected on day 0 of AZD1222 vaccination. The chain links TRBV9 to TRBJ1-1, with TRBD1 as a possible D gene (6 bases). The receptor was isolated from an adult in good health. The CDR3 loop reads CASSAHTGTNTEAFF. CDR3 DNA: TGTGCCAGCAGCGCCCACACTGGGACAAACACTGAAGCTTTCTTT.